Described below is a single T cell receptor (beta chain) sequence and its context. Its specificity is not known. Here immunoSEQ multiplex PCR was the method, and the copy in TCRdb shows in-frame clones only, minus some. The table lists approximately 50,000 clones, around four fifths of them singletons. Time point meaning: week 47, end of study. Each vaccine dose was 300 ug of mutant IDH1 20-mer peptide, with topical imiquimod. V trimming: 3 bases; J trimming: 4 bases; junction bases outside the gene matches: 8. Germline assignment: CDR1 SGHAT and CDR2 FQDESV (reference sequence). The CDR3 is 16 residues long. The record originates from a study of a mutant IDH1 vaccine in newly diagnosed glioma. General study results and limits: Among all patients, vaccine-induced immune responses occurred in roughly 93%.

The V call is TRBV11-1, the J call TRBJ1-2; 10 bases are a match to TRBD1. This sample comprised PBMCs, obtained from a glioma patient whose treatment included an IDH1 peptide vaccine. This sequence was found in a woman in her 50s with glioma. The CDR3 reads CASSLFRQGATYGYTF. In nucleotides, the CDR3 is TGTGCCAGCAGCTTGTTTCGACAGGGGGCGACCTATGGCTACACCTTC.